This TCR beta chain is from a study of T-cell reconstitution after alpha-beta-depleted transplantation in children (dated by TCRdb to about 2016). As for the study more broadly: Using TCR repertoire profiling, the study followed T-cell immune reconstitution in a quantitative way in children after TCRalphabeta/CD19-depleted allogeneic hematopoietic cell transplantation.

The method was PCR. Instrument used: Illumina HiSeq 2500. TCR libraries were prepared with molecular barcoding, using unique molecular identifiers to normalize TCRbeta repertoire quantification. TCRdb trimmed the raw reads at Q25, called clones with MiXCR and kept productive beta chains. Duplicate CDR3 protein sequences are folded into a single record with the most common DNA and genes. The sample data list hundreds of thousands of distinct CDR3 sequences, and approximately 32% of these were observed just once. 2% to 3% of the sample belongs to the ten largest clones. As concerns this clonotype: The antigen it binds to is not known. The record has no base qualities; no much larger clone is one base away.

The V end loses 6 bases and the J end loses 0 bases, and a stretch of 9 bases separates them. Counted from cysteine to phenylalanine, this CDR3 has 14 amino acids. The sequence is cut down to CDR3 DNA, 42 bases in frame from base 1. This receptor chain uses TRBV12-3 or TRBV12-4 and TRBJ1-3; the D gene lacks a confident call. This clonotype was sampled from a human donor who donated a stem cell graft to a child with aplastic anemia. The sequenced sample was PBMCs from the stem cell graft donor, obtained from the stem cell graft. The sequenced DNA: TGTGCCAGCAGACAGACCGACTCTGGAAACACCATATATTTT. The resulting protein is CASRQTDSGNTIYF.